The present entry profiles one T cell receptor beta chain with its context. Data came from immunoSEQ multiplex PCR; TCRdb stores just in-frame clones and leaves some out. This table holds around 80,000 clones, about 90% found once. The data were taken from a study of T cell changes during pregnancy in multiple sclerosis. The V gene end was trimmed by 4 bases and the J gene end by 3 bases; junction bases not matched to a gene: 3. This CDR3 is 15 amino acids long. Germline lookup yields CDR1 MRHNA and CDR2 SNTAGT. The rearrangement joins TRBV6-4 to TRBJ2-3, with 11 bases that match TRBD2. The source is a female donor with multiple sclerosis, enrolled in a pregnancy study. The material was peripheral blood, obtained before pregnancy. The CDR3 is CASSALAGGTDTQYF. The CDR3 DNA reads as TGTGCCAGCAGTGCCTTAGCGGGGGGGACAGATACGCAGTATTTT.